This T cell receptor beta chain is from a study of T-cell memory formation after mild COVID-19. Background on the study: The TCR clusters were mostly specific to one donor. Study observations and caveats: There was a balanced CD4/CD8 profile in clones contracting day 15 to 85, and later expanders leaned CD4+. Pre-infection memory harbored some responding clones, suggesting cross-reactive memory joined.

Notes on this clonotype: Antigen: not known.

5'RACE with constant-segment primers built TCRalpha and TCRbeta cDNA libraries with UMIs. TCRdb reprocessed the 5' RACE reads with MiXCR, giving one entry per CDR3 protein. The sample shows about 470,000 distinct CDR3 sequences, roughly 23% of them seen only once. Sequencing was carried out using PBMCs or a T cell subset sorted from them (not recorded which). The clonotype comes from an adult woman who had mild COVID-19 (a few samples of this study predate the infection). Cell type and time point are not known.

The CDR3 sequence: CAWSGDSSYEQYF. The CDR3 region has the DNA TGTGCCTGGAGTGGGGACAGCTCCTACGAGCAGTACTTC. The chain carries TRBV30 and TRBJ2-7; 7 bases align to TRBD1. V lost 1 base to trimming and J lost 0 bases; unmatched junction nucleotides: 0. Germline assignment: CDR1 GTSNPN and CDR2 SVGIG (reference sequence). This CDR3 has 13 amino acids. Based on the CDR3 plus reference TRBV30 and TRBJ2-7, the full variable domain is SQTIHQWPATLVQPVGSPLSLECTVEGTSNPNLYWYRQAAGRGLQLLFYSVGIGQISSEVPQNLSASRPQDRQFILSSKKLLLSDSGFYLCAWSGDSSYEQYFGPGTRLTVT.